Below, 25 T cell receptor beta chains from the same sample are listed, as sequenced in a study of blood T cell repertoires in COVID-19. Profiled with immunoSEQ multiplex PCR; TCRdb holds only in-frame clones, not every one. The repertoire consists of 200,000 to 250,000 clones, with 83% occurring once and the leading ten covering about 1.3%. The sample comprised peripheral blood. These receptors originate from a woman aged 25-40 years with COVID-19, enrolled during active disease.

V and J are TRBV29-1 and TRBJ2-2; perhaps TRBD2 as D (5 bases). The V end lost 6 bases, the J end lost 5 bases, and 7 bases lay between the germline ends. Germline CDR1 and CDR2: SQVTM and ANQGSEA. This CDR3 contains 11 residues. The DNA of the CDR3 is TGCAGCGTGGAGCGGACCGGGGAGCTGTTTTTT. This sequence encodes CSVERTGELFF.

The chain joins TRBV5-6 to TRBJ1-1; TRBD1 matches 8 bases. After removal of 4 bases from V and 2 bases from J, the junction contained 4 bases not matched to a gene. CDR3 length: 14 amino acids. Germline CDR1 is SGHDT and CDR2 is YYEEEE. CDR3 sequence: CASSRTGPNTEAFF. CDR3 sequence (DNA): TGTGCCAGCAGCCGGACAGGGCCTAACACTGAAGCTTTCTTT.

The chain links TRBV9 to TRBJ2-3; D is possibly TRBD2 (7 bases). The CDR3 sequence is 16 residues long. Germline V lookup: CDR1 SGDLS, CDR2 YYNGEE. V was shortened by 0 bases and J by 2 bases, with 13 bases between the two germline ends. CDR3 amino acids: CASSVGGGAVTDTQYF. DNA for the CDR3: TGTGCCAGCAGCGTAGGAGGGGGGGCCGTCACAGATACGCAGTATTTT.

The V and J genes are TRBV7-6 and TRBJ2-3; tentatively, D is TRBD1 (5 bases). Germline-derived CDR1 and CDR2 are SGHVS and FNYEAQ. V lost 0 bases, J lost 4 bases, and 14 bases lay in between. The CDR3 consists of 16 residues. CDR3 sequence: CASSLAPWQGPDTQYF. CDR3 bases: TGTGCCAGCAGCTTAGCACCCTGGCAGGGTCCAGATACGCAGTATTTT.

The chain is built from TRBV5-1 and TRBJ2-7, with 12 bases lining up with TRBD1. The CDR3 totals 16 residues. The junction had 8 bases not matched to a gene; V was cut back by 3 bases and J by 4 bases. Germline lookup yields CDR1 SGHRS and CDR2 YFSETQ. DNA of the CDR3: TGCGCCAGCAGCTACATGGGGGACAGGGGGCTGTACGAGCAGTACTTC. Protein sequence: CASSYMGDRGLYEQYF.

The genes are TRBV4-1 and TRBJ2-1; tentatively, D is TRBD2 (5 bases). CDR1 and CDR2 from the germline V gene are MGHRA and YSYEKL. V lost 1 base, J lost 12 bases, and 10 bases lay in between. The CDR3 totals 12 residues. This CDR3 reads CASSQAAGAQFF. CDR3 DNA: TGCGCCAGCAGCCAAGCGGCGGGTGCGCAGTTCTTC.

In this sample, this clone turned up a few times. The chain carries TRBV9 and TRBJ2-3, with 14 bases aligning to TRBD2. Germline trimming cut 6 bases from V and 6 bases from J; bases unmatched to any gene: 6. CDR1 and CDR2 (germline): SGDLS, YYNGEE. The CDR3 has 15 amino acids. CDR3 residues: CASTGLAGGGDTQYF. CDR3 sequence (DNA): TGTGCCAGCACCGGACTAGCGGGAGGTGGTGATACGCAGTATTTT.

This sequence joins TRBV7-3 and TRBJ2-3; 7 nucleotides align to TRBD2. Trimming removed 2 bases from V and 0 bases from J; junction bases left unmatched: 2. The CDR3 sequence is 15 residues long. Germline V gene sequence: CDR1 SGHTA, CDR2 FQGTGA. CDR3 sequence reads: CASSLGTTSTDTQYF. The DNA for the CDR3 is TGTGCCAGCAGCTTAGGGACTACGAGCACAGATACGCAGTATTTT.

The chain has TRBV5-1 and TRBJ1-1; D might be TRBD1 (6 bases). V was shortened by 2 bases and J by 3 bases, with 11 bases between the two germline ends. Germline V gives CDR1 SGHRS, CDR2 YFSETQ. The CDR3 contains 14 residues. The CDR3 DNA sequence: TGCGCCAGCAGCTTTAAGGGGGATGACACTGAAGCTTTCTTT. Translating it yields CASSFKGDDTEAFF.

The V call is TRBV25-1, the J call TRBJ2-5; no definite D call. This CDR3 region has 13 residues. From germline, CDR1 is MGHDK and CDR2 SYGVNS. V was pared by 1 base and J by 4 bases, with 7 bases between. In nucleotides, the CDR3 is TGTGCCAGCAGTGAATCCGGTATAGAGACCCAGTACTTC. This translates into CASSESGIETQYF.

The chain combines TRBV7-6 with TRBJ2-1, with no clear D. Germline CDR1 reads SGHVS; CDR2 reads FNYEAQ. Trimming stripped 7 bases from V and 2 bases from J, with 15 bases between. The CDR3 totals 15 residues. The chain's CDR3 is CASTARSAPYNEQFF. DNA of the CDR3: TGTGCCAGCACGGCTAGGTCCGCTCCCTACAATGAGCAGTTCTTC.

This clone showed up just once. The chain recombines TRBV7-2 with TRBJ1-1; tentative D call: TRBD1 (6 bases). Germline V gives CDR1 SGHTA, CDR2 FQGNSA. Between the trimmed V and J ends, which lost 3 bases and 4 bases, there was a span of 15 bases. There are 15 residues in the CDR3. The DNA of the CDR3 is TGTGCCAGCAGCTTGAGTATGGGGGCGGGCACTGAAGCTTTCTTT. As protein: CASSLSMGAGTEAFF.

The chain uses TRBV7-2 and TRBJ2-5, with 8 bases that match TRBD1. The CDR3 is 15 residues long. The germline V gene encodes CDR1 SGHTA and CDR2 FQGNSA. After removal of 5 bases from V and 0 bases from J, the junction contained 5 bases not matched to a gene. The CDR3: CASSPGQAYQETQYF. The DNA for the CDR3 is TGTGCCAGCAGCCCGGGACAGGCGTACCAAGAGACCCAGTACTTC.

In its sample, this clone was seen once. The chain employs TRBV9 and TRBJ1-5; TRBD1 aligns across 7 bases. J was trimmed by 7 bases and V by 0 bases; bases with no gene match: 7. Germline assignment: CDR1 SGDLS and CDR2 YYNGEE. CDR3 length equals 15 residues. The CDR3 DNA reads TGTGCCAGCAGCGTAGGGTCCAGACAGGGACAGCCCCAGCATTTT. Amino acids: CASSVGSRQGQPQHF.

The chain links TRBV4-3 to TRBJ2-2; TRBD1 agrees at 7 bases. The germline gives CDR1 LGHNA, CDR2 YSLEER. This CDR3 is built from 14 residues. V lost 1 base, J lost 6 bases, and 2 bases stayed unmatched. The CDR3 here is CASSQGQGAGELFF. Here the CDR3 DNA reads TGCGCCAGCAGCCAAGGACAGGGCGCCGGGGAGCTGTTTTTT.

In its sample, this clone was seen once. The CDR3 bases are TGTGCCTGGAGGGGGACAGGGGGGTACTATGGCTACACCTTC. This gives the protein CAWRGTGGYYGYTF. The chain carries TRBV30 and TRBJ1-2, with 11 nucleotides matching TRBD1. The CDR3 runs 14 residues. Germline V gene data show CDR1 as GTSNPN and CDR2 as SVGIG (reference sequence). V gave up 3 bases and J gave up 3 bases; unmatched junction bases: 3.

The rearrangement uses TRBV3-1 (or the pseudogene TRBV3-2) and TRBJ1-3, with a weak D call TRBD1 (6 bases). Germline CDR1 reads LGHDT; CDR2 reads YNNKEL (reference sequence). This CDR3 spans 15 amino acids. V was cut by 6 bases and J by 2 bases, with 14 bases left in between. CDR3 residues: CASSPRGSTGNTIYF. CDR3 in DNA: TGTGCCAGCAGTCCGAGGGGGTCTACTGGAAACACCATATATTTT.

J is TRBJ2-2 and V is TRBV24-1; the D gene is possibly TRBD1 (5 bases). The CDR3 extends over 18 amino acids. The V end was cut by 3 bases, the J end by 4 bases, with 20 bases between. Germline lookup yields CDR1 KGHDR and CDR2 SFDVKD. The CDR3 loop is CATSDPVRARGVTGELFF. CDR3 coding DNA: TGTGCCACCAGTGATCCTGTCAGGGCTCGTGGGGTCACCGGGGAGCTGTTTTTT.

The DNA for the CDR3 is TGCGCCAGCAGCCCGGGGGGCAGGGGTAGTGAAAAACTGTTTTTT. Amino acids: CASSPGGRGSEKLFF. V usage is TRBV5-1 and J usage is TRBJ1-4, with D maybe TRBD1 (6 bases). The V gene lost 4 bases and the J gene lost 7 bases, with 17 bases spanning the gap. Per the germline V gene, CDR1 is SGHRS and CDR2 is YFSETQ. The CDR3 is 15 amino acids.

A few counts support this clone. This chain connects TRBV4-2 to TRBJ2-7; 12 bases are a match to TRBD2. CDR1 is LGHNA and CDR2 is YNFKEQ in the germline V gene. With V trimmed by 0 bases and J by 4 bases, 1 base remained unmatched. CDR3 length: 15 amino acids. The CDR3 nucleotides read TGTGCCAGCAGCCAAGAGACTAGCGGGAGTTACGAGCAGTACTTC. Translating gives CASSQETSGSYEQYF.

This CDR3 reads CASSQEWGVPARTDTQYF. The DNA of the CDR3 is TGCGCCAGCAGCCAAGAGTGGGGGGTCCCCGCCCGAACAGATACGCAGTATTTT. The chain links TRBV4-3 to TRBJ2-3; D might be TRBD2 (6 bases). V was clipped by 0 bases and J by 3 bases, with 19 bases between them. Germline lookup yields CDR1 LGHNA and CDR2 YSLEER. The CDR3 extends over 18 amino acids.

As concerns this clone: This sample also contains other DNA sequences that code for the same CDR3. J is TRBJ2-2 and V is TRBV9; possible D gene TRBD1, 6 bases. CDR1 and CDR2 from the germline V gene are SGDLS and YYNGEE. This CDR3 comprises 15 residues. V was trimmed by 0 bases and J by 0 bases, leaving 6 bases between them. The CDR3: CASSVGTANTGELFF. The CDR3 nucleotides are TGTGCCAGCAGCGTAGGGACAGCGAACACCGGGGAGCTGTTTTTT. Using reference TRBV9 and TRBJ2-2 for the parts outside the CDR3, the full variable domain is DSGVTQTPKHLITATGQRVTLRCSPRSGDLSVYWYQQSLDQGLQFLIQYYNGEERAKGNILERFSAQQFPDLHSELNLSSLELGDSALYFCASSVGTANTGELFFGEGSRLTVL.

CDR3 residues: CASSLVQGVGEQYF. The CDR3 coding sequence is TGTGCCAGCAGCTTAGTACAGGGGGTGGGCGAGCAGTACTTC. The chain recombines TRBV7-6 with TRBJ2-7; 8 nucleotides align to TRBD1. The CDR3 runs to 14 residues. CDR1 SGHVS and CDR2 FNYEAQ come from the germline V gene. Trimming at V came to 1 base and at J to 6 bases, leaving 5 bases not matched to a gene.

This chain links TRBV19 with TRBJ2-2, with 8 bases matching TRBD1. The length of the CDR3 is 15 residues. The V and J ends lost 2 bases and 5 bases, in that order; junction bases with no gene match: 4. Germline values: CDR1 LNHDA, CDR2 SQIVND (reference sequence). CDR3 DNA sequence: TGTGCCAGTAGTATAACAGGGGGGTTTACCGGGGAGCTGTTTTTT. Its translation: CASSITGGFTGELFF.

This rearrangement joins TRBV19 to TRBJ2-7; the D gene is possibly TRBD1 (6 bases). Per the germline V gene, CDR1 is LNHDA and CDR2 is SQIVND (reference sequence). Trimming left V 1 base short and J 1 base short, with 14 bases between. This CDR3 has 16 amino acids. CDR3 region: CASSIVPGAASYEQYF. The CDR3, as DNA: TGTGCCAGTAGTATAGTTCCAGGGGCGGCATCCTACGAGCAGTACTTC. Combining the CDR3 with reference TRBV19 and TRBJ2-7 gives the whole variable domain DGGITQSPKYLFRKEGQNVTLSCEQNLNHDAMYWYRQDPGQGLRLIYYSQIVNDFQKGDIAEGYSVSREKKESFPLTVTSAQKNPTAFYLCASSIVPGAASYEQYFGPGTRLTVT.